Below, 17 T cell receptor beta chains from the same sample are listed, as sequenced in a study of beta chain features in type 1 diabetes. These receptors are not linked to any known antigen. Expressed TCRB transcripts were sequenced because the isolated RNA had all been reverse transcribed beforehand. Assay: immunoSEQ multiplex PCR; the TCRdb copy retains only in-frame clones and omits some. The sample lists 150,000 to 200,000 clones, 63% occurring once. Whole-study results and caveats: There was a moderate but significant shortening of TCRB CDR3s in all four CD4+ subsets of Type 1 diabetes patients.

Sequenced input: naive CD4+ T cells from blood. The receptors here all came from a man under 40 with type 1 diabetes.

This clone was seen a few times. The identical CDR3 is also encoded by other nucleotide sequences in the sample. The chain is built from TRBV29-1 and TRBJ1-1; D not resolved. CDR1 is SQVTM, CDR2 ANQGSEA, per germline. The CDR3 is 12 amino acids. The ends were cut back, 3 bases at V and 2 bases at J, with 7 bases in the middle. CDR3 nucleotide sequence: TGCAGCGTTGACTGGGGTAACACTGAAGCTTTCTTT. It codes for CSVDWGNTEAFF.

CDR3 amino acids: CASRRATGSSYEQYF. CDR3 sequence (DNA): TGTGCCAGCAGACGAGCCACAGGCAGCTCCTACGAGCAGTACTTC. This sequence joins TRBV6-5 and TRBJ2-7; tentative D call: TRBD1 (5 bases). CDR3 length: 15 residues. With 6 bases removed from V and 0 bases from J, the gap between germline ends came to 15 bases. The germline CDR1 and CDR2 sequences are MNHEY and SVGAGI.

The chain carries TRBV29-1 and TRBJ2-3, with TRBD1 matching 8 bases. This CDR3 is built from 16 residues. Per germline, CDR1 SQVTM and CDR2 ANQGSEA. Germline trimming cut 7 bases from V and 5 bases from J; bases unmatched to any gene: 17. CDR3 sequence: CSAARRGQGAGDTQYF. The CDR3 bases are TGCAGCGCAGCACGACGCGGGCAGGGGGCAGGAGATACGCAGTATTTT.

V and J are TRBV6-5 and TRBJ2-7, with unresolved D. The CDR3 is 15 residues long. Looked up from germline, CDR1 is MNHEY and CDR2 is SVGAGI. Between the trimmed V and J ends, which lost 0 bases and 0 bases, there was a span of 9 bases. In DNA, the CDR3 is TGTGCCAGCAGTTACTCGTACACAGCCTCCTACGAGCAGTACTTC. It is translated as CASSYSYTASYEQYF.

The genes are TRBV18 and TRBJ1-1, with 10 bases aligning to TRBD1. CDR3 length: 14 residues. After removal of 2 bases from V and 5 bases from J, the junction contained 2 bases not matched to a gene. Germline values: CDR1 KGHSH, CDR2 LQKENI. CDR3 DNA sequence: TGTGCCAGCTCACCAGGGACAGGGGAGACTGAAGCTTTCTTT. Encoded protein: CASSPGTGETEAFF.

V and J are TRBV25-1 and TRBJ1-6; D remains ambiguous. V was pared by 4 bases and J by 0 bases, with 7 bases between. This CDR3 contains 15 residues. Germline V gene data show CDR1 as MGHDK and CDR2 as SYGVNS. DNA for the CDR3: TGTGCCAGCAGTGTTGAAAGCTCCTATAATTCACCCCTCCACTTT. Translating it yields CASSVESSYNSPLHF. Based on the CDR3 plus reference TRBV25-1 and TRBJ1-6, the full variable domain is EADIYQTPRYLVIGTGKKITLECSQTMGHDKMYWYQQDPGMELHLIHYSYGVNSTEKGDLSSESTVSRIRTEHFPLTLESARPSHTSQYLCASSVESSYNSPLHFGNGTRLTVT.

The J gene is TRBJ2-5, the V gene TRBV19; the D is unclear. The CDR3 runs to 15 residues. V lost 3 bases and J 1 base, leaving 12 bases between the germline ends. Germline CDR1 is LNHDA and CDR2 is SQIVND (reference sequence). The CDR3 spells CASSIGQVFQETQYF. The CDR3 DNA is TGTGCCAGTAGTATCGGTCAGGTATTCCAAGAGACCCAGTACTTC.

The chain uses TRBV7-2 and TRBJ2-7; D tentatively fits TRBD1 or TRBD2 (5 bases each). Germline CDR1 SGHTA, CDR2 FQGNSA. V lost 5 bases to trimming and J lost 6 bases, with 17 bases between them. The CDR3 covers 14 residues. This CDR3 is CASSGGWGFAEQYF. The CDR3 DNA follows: TGTGCCAGCAGCGGAGGCTGGGGCTTCGCCGAGCAGTACTTC.

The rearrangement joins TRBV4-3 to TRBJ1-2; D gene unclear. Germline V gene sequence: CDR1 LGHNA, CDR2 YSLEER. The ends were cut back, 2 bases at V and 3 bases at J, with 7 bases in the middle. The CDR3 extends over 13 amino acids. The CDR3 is CASSQRVDYGYTF. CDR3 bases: TGCGCCAGCAGCCAAAGGGTGGACTATGGCTACACCTTC.

The CDR3 sequence is CASSSRSGTGMNEQFF. As DNA, the CDR3 is TGTGCCAGCAGCTCCCGGTCCGGGACAGGGATGAATGAGCAGTTCTTC. V and J are TRBV7-9 and TRBJ2-1, with 9 bases aligning to TRBD1. With 4 bases clipped from V and 7 bases from J, the junction kept 11 bases outside the gene matches. The CDR3 sequence is 16 residues long. Germline V gives CDR1 SEHNR, CDR2 FQNEAQ (reference sequence).

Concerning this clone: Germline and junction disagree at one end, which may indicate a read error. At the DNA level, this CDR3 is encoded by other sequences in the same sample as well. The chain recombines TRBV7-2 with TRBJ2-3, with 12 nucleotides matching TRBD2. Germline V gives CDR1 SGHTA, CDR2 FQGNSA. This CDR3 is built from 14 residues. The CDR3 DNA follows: TGTGCCAGCAGCCTAGCGGGGGGGACAGATACGCAGTATTTT. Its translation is CASSLAGGTDTQYF.

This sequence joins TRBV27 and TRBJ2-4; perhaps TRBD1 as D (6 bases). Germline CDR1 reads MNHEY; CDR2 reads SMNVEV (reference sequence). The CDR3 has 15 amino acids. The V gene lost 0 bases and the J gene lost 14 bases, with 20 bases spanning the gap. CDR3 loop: CASSLSRYRGTYEYF. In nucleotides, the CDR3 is TGTGCCAGCAGTTTATCGAGGTATAGGGGGACATATGAGTACTTC.

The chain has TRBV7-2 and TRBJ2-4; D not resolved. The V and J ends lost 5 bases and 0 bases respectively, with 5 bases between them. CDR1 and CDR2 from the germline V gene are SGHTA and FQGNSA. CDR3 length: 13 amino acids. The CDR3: CASSTIAKNIQYF. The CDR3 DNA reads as TGTGCCAGCAGCACTATAGCCAAAAACATTCAGTACTTC. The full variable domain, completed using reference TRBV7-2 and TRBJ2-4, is GAGVSQSPSNKVTEKGKDVELRCDPISGHTALYWYRQSLGQGLEFLIYFQGNSAPDKSGLPSDRFSAERTGGSVSTLTIQRTQQEDSAVYLCASSTIAKNIQYFGAGTRLSVL.

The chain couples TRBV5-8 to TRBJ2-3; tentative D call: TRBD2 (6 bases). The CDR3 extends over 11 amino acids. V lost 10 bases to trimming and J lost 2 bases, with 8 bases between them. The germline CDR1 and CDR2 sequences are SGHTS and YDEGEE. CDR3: CAGGNTDTQYF. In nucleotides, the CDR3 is TGTGCCGGCGGGAACACAGATACGCAGTATTTT. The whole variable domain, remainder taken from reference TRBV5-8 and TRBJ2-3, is EAGVTQSPTHLIKTRGQQATLRCSPISGHTSVYWYQQALGLGLQFLLWYDEGEERNRGNFPPRFSGRQFPNYSSELNVNALELEDSALYLCAGGNTDTQYFGPGTRLTVL.

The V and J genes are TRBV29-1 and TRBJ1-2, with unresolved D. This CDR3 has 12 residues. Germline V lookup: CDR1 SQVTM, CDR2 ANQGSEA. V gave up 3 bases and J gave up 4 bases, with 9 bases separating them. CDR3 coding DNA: TGCAGCGTTGACCGGCAGGTCTATGGCTACACCTTC. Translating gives CSVDRQVYGYTF.

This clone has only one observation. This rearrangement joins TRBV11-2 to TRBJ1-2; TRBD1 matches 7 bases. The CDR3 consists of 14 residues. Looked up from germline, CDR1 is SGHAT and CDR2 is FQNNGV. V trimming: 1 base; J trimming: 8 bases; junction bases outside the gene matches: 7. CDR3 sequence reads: CASSLASGQAGYTF. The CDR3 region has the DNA TGTGCCAGCAGCTTAGCCTCCGGACAGGCCGGCTACACCTTC.

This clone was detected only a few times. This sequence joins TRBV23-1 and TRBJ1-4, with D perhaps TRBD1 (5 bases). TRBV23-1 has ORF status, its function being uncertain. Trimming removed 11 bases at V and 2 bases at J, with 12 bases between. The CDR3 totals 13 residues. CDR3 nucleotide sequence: TGCGCCTGCCAAGAGGGGACTAATGAAAAACTGTTTTTT. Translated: CACQEGTNEKLFF.